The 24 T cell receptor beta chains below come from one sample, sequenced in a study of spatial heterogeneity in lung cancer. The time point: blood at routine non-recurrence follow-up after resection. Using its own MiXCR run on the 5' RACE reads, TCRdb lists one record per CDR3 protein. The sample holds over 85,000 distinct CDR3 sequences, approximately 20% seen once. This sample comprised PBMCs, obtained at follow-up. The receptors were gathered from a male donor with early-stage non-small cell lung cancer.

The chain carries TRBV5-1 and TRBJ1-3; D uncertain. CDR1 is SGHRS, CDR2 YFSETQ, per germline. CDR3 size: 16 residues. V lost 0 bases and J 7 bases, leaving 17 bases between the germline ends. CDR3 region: CASSLVVSRTRNTIYF. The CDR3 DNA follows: TGCGCCAGCAGCTTGGTGGTCAGTCGAACCCGGAACACCATATATTTT. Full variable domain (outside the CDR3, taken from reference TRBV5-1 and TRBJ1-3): KAGVTQTPRYLIKTRGQQVTLSCSPISGHRSVSWYQQTPGQGLQFLFEYFSETQRNKGNFPGRFSGRQFSNSRSEMNVSTLELGDSALYLCASSLVVSRTRNTIYFGEGSWLTVV.

The CDR3 protein is CASSDTALSGNTIYF. The DNA for the CDR3 is TGTGCCAGCAGCGATACGGCCCTCTCTGGAAACACCATATATTTT. V and J are TRBV9 and TRBJ1-3; D gene uncertain. The CDR3 extends over 15 amino acids. Germline CDR1 and CDR2: SGDLS and YYNGEE. V was clipped by 3 bases and J by 0 bases, with 10 bases between them.

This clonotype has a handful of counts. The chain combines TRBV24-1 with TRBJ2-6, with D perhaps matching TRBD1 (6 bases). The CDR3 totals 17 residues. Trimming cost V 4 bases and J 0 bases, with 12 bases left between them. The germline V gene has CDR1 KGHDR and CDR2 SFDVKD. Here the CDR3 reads CATSDPGQSSGANVLTF. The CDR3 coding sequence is TGTGCCACCAGTGACCCGGGACAAAGCTCTGGGGCCAACGTCCTGACTTTC.

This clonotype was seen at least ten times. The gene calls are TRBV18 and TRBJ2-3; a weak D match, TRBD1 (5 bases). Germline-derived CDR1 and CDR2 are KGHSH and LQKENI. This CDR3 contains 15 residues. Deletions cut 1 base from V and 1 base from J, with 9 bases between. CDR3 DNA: TGTGCCAGCTCACCACAGGGGTTTGGCACAGATACGCAGTATTTT. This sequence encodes CASSPQGFGTDTQYF.

CDR3 DNA: TGTGCCAGCAGCGTTAGAAGCTTAGGCACCGGGGAGCTGTTTTTT. Translation: CASSVRSLGTGELFF. The gene calls are TRBV9 and TRBJ2-2, with no clear D. Per the germline V gene, CDR1 is SGDLS and CDR2 is YYNGEE. V shed 2 bases and J shed 4 bases, with 12 bases lying between them. The CDR3 consists of 15 residues. Using reference TRBV9 and TRBJ2-2 for the parts outside the CDR3, the full variable domain is DSGVTQTPKHLITATGQRVTLRCSPRSGDLSVYWYQQSLDQGLQFLIQYYNGEERAKGNILERFSAQQFPDLHSELNLSSLELGDSALYFCASSVRSLGTGELFFGEGSRLTVL.

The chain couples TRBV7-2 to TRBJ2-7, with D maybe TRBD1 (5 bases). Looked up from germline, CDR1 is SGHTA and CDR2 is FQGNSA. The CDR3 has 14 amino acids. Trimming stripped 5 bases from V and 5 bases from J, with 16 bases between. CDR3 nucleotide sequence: TGTGCCAGCAGCCGGGCAGGGCTTTTAAACGAGCAGTACGTC. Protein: CASSRAGLLNEQYV.

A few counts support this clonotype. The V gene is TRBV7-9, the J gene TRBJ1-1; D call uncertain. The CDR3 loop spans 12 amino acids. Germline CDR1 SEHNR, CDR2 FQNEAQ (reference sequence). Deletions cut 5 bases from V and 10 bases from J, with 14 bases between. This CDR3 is CASSPDLSRAFF. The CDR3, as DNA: TGTGCCAGCAGCCCTGACCTCTCTAGAGCTTTCTTT. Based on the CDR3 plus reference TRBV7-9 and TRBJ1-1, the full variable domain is DTGVSQNPRHKITKRGQNVTFRCDPISEHNRLYWYRQTLGQGPEFLTYFQNEAQLEKSRLLSDRFSAERPKGSFSTLEIQRTEQGDSAMYLCASSPDLSRAFFGQGTRLTVV.

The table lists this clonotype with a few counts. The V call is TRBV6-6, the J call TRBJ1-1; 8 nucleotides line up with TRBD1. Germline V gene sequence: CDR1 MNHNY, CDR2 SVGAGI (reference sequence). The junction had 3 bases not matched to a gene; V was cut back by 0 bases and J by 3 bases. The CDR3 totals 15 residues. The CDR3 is CASSYSQGAHTEAFF. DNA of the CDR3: TGTGCCAGCAGTTACTCCCAGGGGGCTCACACTGAAGCTTTCTTT.

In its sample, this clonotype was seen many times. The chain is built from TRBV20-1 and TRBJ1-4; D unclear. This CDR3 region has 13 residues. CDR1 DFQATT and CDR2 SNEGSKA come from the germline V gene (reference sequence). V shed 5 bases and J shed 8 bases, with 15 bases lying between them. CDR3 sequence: CSARQGPREKLFF. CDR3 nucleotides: TGCAGTGCTCGACAAGGACCGAGAGAAAAACTGTTTTTT.

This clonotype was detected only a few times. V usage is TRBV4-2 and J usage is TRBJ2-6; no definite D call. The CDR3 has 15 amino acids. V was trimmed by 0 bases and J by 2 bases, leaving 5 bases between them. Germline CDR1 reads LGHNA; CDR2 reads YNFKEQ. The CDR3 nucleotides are TGTGCCAGCAGCCAAGATGTAACTGGGGCCAACGTCCTGACTTTC. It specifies CASSQDVTGANVLTF.

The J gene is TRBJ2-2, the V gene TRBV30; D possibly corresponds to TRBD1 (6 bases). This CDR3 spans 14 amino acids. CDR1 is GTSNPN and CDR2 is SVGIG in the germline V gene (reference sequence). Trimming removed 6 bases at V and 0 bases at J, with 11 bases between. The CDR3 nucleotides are TGTGCCTGTTCAGGGGATTCGAACACCGGGGAGCTGTTTTTT. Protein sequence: CACSGDSNTGELFF.

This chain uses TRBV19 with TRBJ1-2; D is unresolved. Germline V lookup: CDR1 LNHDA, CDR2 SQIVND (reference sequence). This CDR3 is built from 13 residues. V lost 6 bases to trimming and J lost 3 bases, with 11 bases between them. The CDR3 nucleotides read TGTGCCAGTAGCATACAGCAGGACTATGGCTACACCTTC. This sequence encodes CASSIQQDYGYTF.

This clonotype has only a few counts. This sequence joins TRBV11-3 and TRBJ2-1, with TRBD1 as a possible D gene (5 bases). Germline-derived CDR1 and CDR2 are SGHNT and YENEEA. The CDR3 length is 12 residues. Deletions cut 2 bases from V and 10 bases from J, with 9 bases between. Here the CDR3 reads CASSLNAGEQFF. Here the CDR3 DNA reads TGTGCCAGCAGCTTAAACGCAGGGGAGCAGTTCTTC.

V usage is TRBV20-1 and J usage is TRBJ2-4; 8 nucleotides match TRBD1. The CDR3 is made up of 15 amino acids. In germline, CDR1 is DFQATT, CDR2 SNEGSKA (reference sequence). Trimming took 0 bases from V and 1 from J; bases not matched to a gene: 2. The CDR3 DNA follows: TGCAGTGCTAGAGAACAGGGGGTCGCCAAAAACATTCAGTACTTC. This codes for CSAREQGVAKNIQYF.

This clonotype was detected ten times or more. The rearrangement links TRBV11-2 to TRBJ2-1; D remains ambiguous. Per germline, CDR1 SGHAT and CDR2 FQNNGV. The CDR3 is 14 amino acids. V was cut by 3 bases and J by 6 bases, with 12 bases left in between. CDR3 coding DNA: TGTGCCAGCAGCTTCGATCTTAGCCGCAATGAGCAGTTCTTC. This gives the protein CASSFDLSRNEQFF. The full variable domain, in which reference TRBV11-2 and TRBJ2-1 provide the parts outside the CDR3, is EAGVAQSPRYKIIEKRQSVAFWCNPISGHATLYWYQQILGQGPKLLIQFQNNGVVDDSQLPKDRFSAERLKGVDSTLKIQPAKLEDSAVYLCASSFDLSRNEQFFGPGTRLTVL.

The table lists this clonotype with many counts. For the CDR3, the DNA is TGTGCCAGCAGCGTAGCTGCTAGCGGGGGAGCTCTAGCCAAAAACATTCAGTACTTC. Protein product: CASSVAASGGALAKNIQYF. The chain recombines TRBV9 with TRBJ2-4; TRBD2 agrees at 10 bases. The length of the CDR3 is 19 residues. The V and J ends lost 0 bases and 0 bases, in that order; junction bases with no gene match: 9. Germline assignment: CDR1 SGDLS and CDR2 YYNGEE.

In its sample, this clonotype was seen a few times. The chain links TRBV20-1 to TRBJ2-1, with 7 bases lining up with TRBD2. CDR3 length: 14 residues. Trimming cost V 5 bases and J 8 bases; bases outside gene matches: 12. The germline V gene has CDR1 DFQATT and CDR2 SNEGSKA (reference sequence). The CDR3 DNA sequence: TGCAGTGCTCACGGACCGGGACTATCGGATGAGCAGTTCTTC. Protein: CSAHGPGLSDEQFF.

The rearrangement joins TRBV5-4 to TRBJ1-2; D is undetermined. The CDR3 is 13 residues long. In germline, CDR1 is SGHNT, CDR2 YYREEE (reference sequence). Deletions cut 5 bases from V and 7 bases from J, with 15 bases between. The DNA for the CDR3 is TGTGCCAGCAGTATTCCGGGCCCTCGTGGCTACACCTTC. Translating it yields CASSIPGPRGYTF.

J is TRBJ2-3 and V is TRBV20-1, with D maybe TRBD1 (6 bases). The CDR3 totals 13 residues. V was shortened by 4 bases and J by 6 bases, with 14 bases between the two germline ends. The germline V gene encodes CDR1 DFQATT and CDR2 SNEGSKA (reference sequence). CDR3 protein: CSANVGAGDTQYF. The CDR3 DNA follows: TGCAGTGCTAACGTGGGGGCTGGGGATACGCAGTATTTT.

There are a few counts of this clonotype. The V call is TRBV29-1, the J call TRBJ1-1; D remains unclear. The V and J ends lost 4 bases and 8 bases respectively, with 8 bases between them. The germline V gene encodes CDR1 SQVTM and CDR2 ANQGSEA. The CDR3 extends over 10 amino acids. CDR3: CSVGDSEAFF. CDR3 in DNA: TGCAGCGTTGGAGATTCGGAAGCTTTCTTT.

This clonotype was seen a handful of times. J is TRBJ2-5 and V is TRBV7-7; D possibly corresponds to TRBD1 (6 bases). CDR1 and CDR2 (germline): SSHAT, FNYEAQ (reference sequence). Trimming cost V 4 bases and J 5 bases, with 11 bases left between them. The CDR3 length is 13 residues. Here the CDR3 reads CASSSDRLETQYF. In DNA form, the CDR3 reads TGTGCCAGCAGCTCCGACAGGCTCGAGACCCAGTACTTC.

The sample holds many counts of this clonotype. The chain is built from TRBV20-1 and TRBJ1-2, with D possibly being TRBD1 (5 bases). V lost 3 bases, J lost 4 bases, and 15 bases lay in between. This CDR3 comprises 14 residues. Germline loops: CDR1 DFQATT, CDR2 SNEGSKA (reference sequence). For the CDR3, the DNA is TGCAGTGCTAGTCCACTCGGGGCTCGCTATGGCTACACCTTC. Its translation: CSASPLGARYGYTF.

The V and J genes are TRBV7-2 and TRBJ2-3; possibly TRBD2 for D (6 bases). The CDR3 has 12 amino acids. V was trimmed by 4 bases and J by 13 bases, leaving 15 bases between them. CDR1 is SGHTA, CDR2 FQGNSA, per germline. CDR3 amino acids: CASSSRGSQEYF. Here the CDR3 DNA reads TGTGCCAGCAGCTCCCGGGGGAGTCAAGAGTATTTT. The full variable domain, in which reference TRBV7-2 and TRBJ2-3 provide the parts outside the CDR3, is GAGVSQSPSNKVTEKGKDVELRCDPISGHTALYWYRQSLGQGLEFLIYFQGNSAPDKSGLPSDRFSAERTGGSVSTLTIQRTQQEDSAVYLCASSSRGSQEYFGPGTRLTVL.

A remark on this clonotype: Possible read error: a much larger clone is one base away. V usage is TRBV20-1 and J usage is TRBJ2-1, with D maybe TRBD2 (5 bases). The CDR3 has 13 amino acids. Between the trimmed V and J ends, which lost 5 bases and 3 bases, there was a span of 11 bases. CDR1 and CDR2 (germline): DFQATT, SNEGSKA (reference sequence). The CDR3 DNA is TGCAGTGCTCCCGACGGGAACTACAATGAGCAGTTCTTC. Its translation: CSAPDGNYNEQFF.